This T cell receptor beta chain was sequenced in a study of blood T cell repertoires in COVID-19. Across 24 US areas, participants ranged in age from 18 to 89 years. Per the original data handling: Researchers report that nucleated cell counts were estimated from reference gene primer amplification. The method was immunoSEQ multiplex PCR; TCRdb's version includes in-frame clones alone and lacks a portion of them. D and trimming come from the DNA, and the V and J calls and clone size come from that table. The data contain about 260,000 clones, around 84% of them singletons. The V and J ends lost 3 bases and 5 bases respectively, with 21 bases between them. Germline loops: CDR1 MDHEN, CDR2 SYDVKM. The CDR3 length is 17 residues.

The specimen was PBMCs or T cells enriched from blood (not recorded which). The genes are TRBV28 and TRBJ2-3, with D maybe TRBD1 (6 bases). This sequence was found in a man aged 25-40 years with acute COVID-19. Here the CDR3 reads CASSFTRGTLGEDTQYF. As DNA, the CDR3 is TGTGCCAGCAGTTTTACCAGGGGTACGCTTGGTGAAGATACGCAGTATTTT. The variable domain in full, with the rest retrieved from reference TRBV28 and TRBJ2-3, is DVKVTQSSRYLVKRTGEKVFLECVQDMDHENMFWYRQDPGLGLRLIYFSYDVKMKEKGDIPEGYSVSREKKERFSLILESASTNQTSMYLCASSFTRGTLGEDTQYFGPGTRLTVL.